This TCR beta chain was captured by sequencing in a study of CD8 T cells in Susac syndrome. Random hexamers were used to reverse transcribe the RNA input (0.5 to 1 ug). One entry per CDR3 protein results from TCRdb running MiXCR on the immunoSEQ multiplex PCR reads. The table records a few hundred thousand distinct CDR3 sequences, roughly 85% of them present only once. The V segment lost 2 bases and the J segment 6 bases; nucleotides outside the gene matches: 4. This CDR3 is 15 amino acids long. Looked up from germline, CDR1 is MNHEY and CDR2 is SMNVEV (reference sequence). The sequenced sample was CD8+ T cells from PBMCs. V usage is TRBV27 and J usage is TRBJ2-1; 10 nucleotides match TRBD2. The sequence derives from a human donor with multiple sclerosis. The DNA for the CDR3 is TGTGCCAGCAGTTTAGGCGGGACTAGCGTCAATGAGCAGTTCTTC. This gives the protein CASSLGGTSVNEQFF.